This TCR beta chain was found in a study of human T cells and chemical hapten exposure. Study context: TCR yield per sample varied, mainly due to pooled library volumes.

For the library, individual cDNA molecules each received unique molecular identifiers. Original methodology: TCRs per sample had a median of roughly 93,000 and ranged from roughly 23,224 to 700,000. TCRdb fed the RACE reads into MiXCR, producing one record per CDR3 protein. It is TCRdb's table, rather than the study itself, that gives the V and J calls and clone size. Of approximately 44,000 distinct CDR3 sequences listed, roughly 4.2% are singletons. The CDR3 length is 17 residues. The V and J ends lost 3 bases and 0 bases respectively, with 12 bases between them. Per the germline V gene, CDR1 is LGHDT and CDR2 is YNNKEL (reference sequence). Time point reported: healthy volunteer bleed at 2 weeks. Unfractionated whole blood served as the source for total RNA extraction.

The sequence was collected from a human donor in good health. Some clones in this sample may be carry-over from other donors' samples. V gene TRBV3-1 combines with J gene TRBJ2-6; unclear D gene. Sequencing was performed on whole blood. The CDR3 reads CASSQAISPSGANVLTF. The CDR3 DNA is TGTGCCAGCAGCCAGGCTATATCCCCCTCTGGGGCCAACGTCCTGACTTTC.